The table lists the clone carrying this T cell receptor (beta chain) with a few counts. Its antigen is undetermined. This specimen comes from a study of identical twins. TCRdb re-called the 5' RACE reads through MiXCR, storing one row per CDR3 protein. This table has under 300,000 distinct CDR3 sequences, approximately 11% appearing once. Points from the study as a whole: Invariant cells of the MAIT and iNKT types might have partly distorted the zero-insertion analyses. Twin-shared out-of-frame alpha sequences showed excess low generation probability.

CDR1 SGHTA and CDR2 FQGNSA come from the germline V gene. V was shortened by 1 base and J by 2 bases, with 8 bases between the two germline ends. The CDR3 length is 14 residues. Everyone who donated was a healthy Caucasian. The same sample was also used in a study of yellow fever vaccine responses in identical twins.

Sequenced input: memory (CD45RO+) T cells sorted from blood. This chain links TRBV7-2 with TRBJ2-5; D gene uncertain. The clonotype comes from a young woman in good health. The CDR3 is CASSLDRLQETQYF. The DNA for the CDR3 is TGTGCCAGCAGCTTAGACCGGTTACAAGAGACCCAGTACTTC.